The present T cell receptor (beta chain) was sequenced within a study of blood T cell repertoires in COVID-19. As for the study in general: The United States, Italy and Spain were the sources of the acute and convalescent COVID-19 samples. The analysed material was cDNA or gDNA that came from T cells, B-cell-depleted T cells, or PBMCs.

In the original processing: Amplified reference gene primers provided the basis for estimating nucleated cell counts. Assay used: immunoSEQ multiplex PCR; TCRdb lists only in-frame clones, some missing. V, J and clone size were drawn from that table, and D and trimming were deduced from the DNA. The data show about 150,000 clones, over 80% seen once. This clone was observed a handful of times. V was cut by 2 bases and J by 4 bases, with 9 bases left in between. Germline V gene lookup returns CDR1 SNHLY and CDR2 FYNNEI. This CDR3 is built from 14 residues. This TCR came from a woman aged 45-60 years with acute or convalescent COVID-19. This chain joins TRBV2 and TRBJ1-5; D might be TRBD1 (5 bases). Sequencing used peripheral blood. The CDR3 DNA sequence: TGTGCCAGCAGTGAAAGGGGCTATAATCAGCCCCAGCATTTT. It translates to CASSERGYNQPQHF.